This TCR beta chain comes out of a study of blood T cell repertoires in COVID-19. Produced via immunoSEQ multiplex PCR; TCRdb's table is partial and in-frame only. Of 150,000 to 200,000 clones in the sample, 87% are singletons; the top ten hold roughly 2.5%. The sequenced sample was peripheral blood. The source is a man aged 40-49 years with active or convalescent COVID-19.

CDR3 DNA sequence: TGTGCCAGTAGTCCTAGGGGGCGAGGAAAAAATAGCAATCAGCCCCAGCATTTT. Protein product: CASSPRGRGKNSNQPQHF. This chain uses TRBV19 with TRBJ1-5, with TRBD1 identical over 7 bases. In germline, CDR1 is LNHDA, CDR2 SQIVND (reference sequence). CDR3 length equals 18 residues. The J segment lost 0 bases and the V segment lost 5 bases, leaving 13 bases of the junction unmatched.